The rows below give T cell receptor beta chains drawn from one sample of a study of blood T cells in healthy people across ages. TCRdb ran MiXCR on the 5' RACE reads and lists one entry per CDR3 protein. The sample has some 1.5 million distinct CDR3 sequences; 28% are singletons. The sample was blood. Source of these receptors: a woman under 40 in good health. Each CDR3 is given with its conserved first and last residue. The order of the fields is J gene, D gene, clone size, V gene, CDR3 protein, CDR3 DNA. A D gene is named only where the DNA matches it firmly. The listing skips clone size in some rows; elsewhere it reads once, few, many or a size class.

TRBJ1-5,NA,few,TRBV20-1,CSASGAGEKPQHF,TGCAGTGCTAGCGGGGCAGGGGAGAAGCCCCAGCATTTT
TRBJ2-3,NA,few,TRBV20-1,CSARAGWDTQYF,TGCAGTGCTAGGGCTGGATGGGATACGCAGTATTTT
TRBJ2-5,NA,many,TRBV11-2,CASSLGTAGQETQYF,TGTGCCAGCAGCTTAGGGACAGCGGGGCAAGAGACCCAGTACTTC
TRBJ2-1,TRBD1,NA,TRBV7-3,CASRADRGTHNEQFF,TGTGCCAGCAGGGCGGACAGGGGCACACACAATGAGCAGTTCTTC
TRBJ2-7,NA,NA,TRBV12-3/TRBV12-4,CASSQSFIDYEQYF,TGTGCCAGCAGTCAGAGTTTTATAGACTACGAGCAGTACTTC
TRBJ2-7,NA,many,TRBV6-2/TRBV6-3,CASAMDGSGEQYF,TGTGCCAGTGCGATGGATGGTTCGGGCGAGCAGTACTTC
TRBJ2-4,NA,many,TRBV7-2,CASSPAPLAKNIQYF,TGTGCCAGCAGCCCAGCCCCGTTAGCCAAAAACATTCAGTACTTC
TRBJ2-7,TRBD1,few,TRBV7-9,CASSLGQGESEQYF,TGTGCCAGCAGCCTGGGACAGGGGGAAAGCGAGCAGTACTTC
TRBJ2-1,TRBD2,NA,TRBV6-5,CASSPLGTSNNEQFF,TGTGCCAGCAGTCCTCTCGGGACTAGTAACAATGAGCAGTTCTTC
TRBJ2-7,NA,many,TRBV6-6,CASSPTGDSSYEQYF,TGTGCCAGCAGTCCCACAGGTGATAGCTCCTACGAGCAGTACTTC
TRBJ2-3,TRBD2,few,TRBV15,CATTPGSGTSGGTDTQYF,TGTGCCACGACCCCTGGCTCCGGGACTAGCGGGGGCACAGATACGCAGTATTTT
TRBJ2-3,TRBD2,few,TRBV6-6,CASSGGGGGRDTQYF,TGTGCCAGCAGTGGTGGCGGGGGGGGTCGGGATACGCAGTATTTT
TRBJ2-1,NA,few,TRBV29-1,CSVVRDRYNEQFF,TGCAGCGTTGTTCGGGACCGCTACAATGAGCAGTTCTTC
TRBJ1-1,TRBD1,NA,TRBV19,CASNRDRDTEAFF,TGTGCCAGTAACCGGGACAGGGACACTGAAGCTTTCTTT
TRBJ1-3,NA,NA,TRBV12-3/TRBV12-4,CASSLGSSIYF,TGTGCCAGCAGCTTGGGGTCTTCCATATATTTT
TRBJ2-7,NA,NA,TRBV28,CASKGRVNEQYF,TGTGCCAGCAAAGGCAGGGTCAACGAGCAGTACTTC
TRBJ2-7,TRBD1,many,TRBV7-2,CASSSSGQGSYEQYF,TGTGCCAGCAGTTCCTCGGGACAGGGGAGTTACGAGCAGTACTTC
TRBJ2-5,NA,few,TRBV5-1,CASSSRNRGGETQYF,TGCGCCAGCAGCTCCCGGAACAGGGGAGGAGAGACCCAGTACTTC
TRBJ2-3,NA,few,TRBV7-9,CASSLGQASDTQYF,TGTGCCAGCAGCTTGGGCCAGGCATCAGATACGCAGTATTTT
TRBJ2-1,NA,NA,TRBV18,CASSPPNGYNEQFF,TGTGCCAGCTCACCTCCAAACGGGTACAATGAGCAGTTCTTC
TRBJ2-5,NA,many,TRBV24-1,CATSDATGSQETQYF,TGTGCCACCAGTGACGCAACAGGGTCCCAAGAGACCCAGTACTTC
TRBJ2-5,NA,NA,TRBV18,CASQRGSGETQYF,TGTGCCAGCCAACGAGGGTCGGGAGAGACCCAGTACTTC
TRBJ2-5,TRBD1,NA,TRBV20-1,CSARDDRESEMYQETQYF,TGCAGTGCTAGAGACGACAGGGAATCCGAAATGTACCAAGAGACCCAGTACTTC
TRBJ2-3,NA,few,TRBV2,CASQADPSTDTQYF,TGTGCCAGCCAGGCCGACCCTAGCACAGATACGCAGTATTTT
TRBJ2-7,TRBD2,NA,TRBV20-1,CSARDGRDYRYF,TGCAGTGCTAGAGATGGGAGGGACTACCGGTACTTC
TRBJ2-6,NA,NA,TRBV3-1,CASSLGHPGASVRTF,TGTGCCAGCAGCCTTGGACATCCTGGGGCCAGCGTCCGGACTTTC
TRBJ1-4,NA,many,TRBV25-1,CASSESGGLGEKLFF,TGTGCCAGCAGTGAATCGGGGGGGCTTGGTGAAAAACTGTTTTTT
TRBJ2-1,TRBD2,many,TRBV9,CASSVEGLVSNEQFF,TGTGCCAGCAGCGTAGAGGGACTAGTTAGTAATGAGCAGTTCTTC
TRBJ2-1,NA,NA,TRBV11-3,CASSPKWGNEQFF,TGTGCCAGCAGCCCCAAATGGGGGAATGAGCAGTTCTTC
TRBJ1-2,TRBD1,few,TRBV5-1,CASSSEGMTGARGYTF,TGCGCCAGCAGCTCGGAAGGGATGACAGGGGCGAGAGGCTACACCTTC
TRBJ2-1,NA,NA,TRBV6-6,CASSYPSAGEASYEQFF,TGTGCCAGCAGTTACCCATCGGCAGGGGAGGCCTCCTACGAGCAGTTCTTC
TRBJ1-1,NA,NA,TRBV12-3/TRBV12-4,CASSPGSLSYTEAFF,TGTGCCAGCAGTCCAGGGTCCCTATCGTACACTGAAGCTTTCTTT
TRBJ2-1,TRBD1,few,TRBV6-5,CASSYLGQGLNEQFF,TGTGCCAGCAGTTACTTGGGACAGGGACTCAATGAGCAGTTCTTC
TRBJ2-5,NA,few,TRBV7-2,CASSLAGSWETQYF,TGTGCCAGCAGCTTAGCTGGGTCCTGGGAGACCCAGTACTTC
TRBJ2-3,NA,many,TRBV29-1,CSQRLLDTQYF,TGCAGCCAGAGACTACTTGATACGCAGTATTTT
TRBJ2-1,TRBD1,NA,TRBV24-1,CATSDAGTGEGNEQFF,TGTGCCACCAGTGATGCCGGGACAGGGGAGGGTAATGAGCAGTTCTTC
TRBJ2-7,NA,NA,TRBV10-2,CASSESPWRALSYEQYF,TGCGCCAGCAGTGAGTCCCCTTGGAGAGCCTTGAGTTACGAGCAGTACTTC
TRBJ2-1,TRBD2,NA,TRBV20-1,CSARVQGGVNEQFF,TGCAGTGCTAGAGTGCAGGGAGGGGTCAATGAGCAGTTCTTC
TRBJ2-6,NA,many,TRBV2,CASRGDRSGANVLTF,TGTGCCAGCAGGGGCGACAGGAGTGGGGCCAACGTCCTGACTTTC
TRBJ2-7,TRBD1,NA,TRBV7-9,CASSRLGDRSYEQYF,TGTGCCAGCAGCCGCCTGGGGGACAGATCCTACGAGCAGTACTTC
TRBJ1-1,NA,NA,TRBV6-5,CASISPGGPAEAFF,TGTGCCAGCATCTCCCCCGGGGGGCCCGCTGAAGCTTTCTTT
TRBJ2-7,TRBD1,few,TRBV20-1,CSAGDQKQGAYEQYF,TGCAGTGCCGGAGATCAGAAACAGGGGGCCTACGAGCAGTACTTC
TRBJ1-4,NA,NA,TRBV15,CATSRGDGPKEKLFF,TGTGCCACCAGCAGAGGGGACGGTCCTAAGGAAAAACTGTTTTTT
TRBJ1-1,NA,few,TRBV29-1,CSVEDPNHTEAFF,TGCAGCGTTGAAGATCCGAATCACACTGAAGCTTTCTTT
TRBJ2-2,TRBD2,few,TRBV20-1,CSARSGLAGGPTNTGELFF,TGCAGTGCTAGATCCGGACTAGCGGGAGGCCCTACGAACACCGGGGAGCTGTTTTTT
TRBJ2-1,NA,NA,TRBV7-8,CASSSRLFSSYNEQFF,TGTGCCAGCAGCTCCCGCTTGTTTAGCTCCTACAATGAGCAGTTCTTC
TRBJ2-4,TRBD2,NA,TRBV4-1,CASSQEKMGLGGVSAKNIQYF,TGCGCCAGCAGCCAAGAGAAAATGGGACTGGGGGGGGTTTCGGCCAAAAACATTCAGTACTTC
TRBJ1-5,NA,NA,TRBV12-5,CASGLTWGGNQPQHF,TGTGCTAGTGGCCTAACTTGGGGTGGGAATCAGCCCCAGCATTTT
TRBJ2-7,NA,many,TRBV5-1,CASSLGGGQTYEQYF,TGCGCCAGCAGCTTGGGAGGTGGGCAGACCTACGAGCAGTACTTC
TRBJ1-4,NA,few,TRBV9,CASSSHPDSEKLFF,TGTGCCAGCAGCTCCCACCCCGACAGCGAAAAACTGTTTTTT
TRBJ2-2,NA,NA,TRBV3-1,CASSPRQLNTGELFF,TGTGCCAGCAGCCCGAGGCAATTGAACACCGGGGAGCTGTTTTTT
TRBJ2-3,NA,few,TRBV3-1,CASSHFPEPDTQYF,TGTGCCAGCAGCCATTTCCCCGAGCCAGATACGCAGTATTTT